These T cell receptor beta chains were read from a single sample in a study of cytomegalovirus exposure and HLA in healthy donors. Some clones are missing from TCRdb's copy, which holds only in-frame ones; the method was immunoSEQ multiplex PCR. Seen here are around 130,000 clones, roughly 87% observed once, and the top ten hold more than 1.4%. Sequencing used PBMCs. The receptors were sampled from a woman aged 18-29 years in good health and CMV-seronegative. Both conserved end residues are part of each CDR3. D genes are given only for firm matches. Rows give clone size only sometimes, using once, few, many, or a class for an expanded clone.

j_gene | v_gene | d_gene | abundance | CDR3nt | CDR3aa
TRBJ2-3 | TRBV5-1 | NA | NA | TGCGCCAGCAGCTTGAGAGAAAGCACAGATACGCAGTATTTT | CASSLRESTDTQYF
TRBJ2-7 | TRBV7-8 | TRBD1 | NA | TGTGCCAGCGGACAGGGGAAGTTTTACGAGCAGTACTTC | CASGQGKFYEQYF
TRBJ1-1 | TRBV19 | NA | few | TGTGCCAGTAGAACGATGGGCCAAAAATCTTCTGAAGCTTTCTTT | CASRTMGQKSSEAFF
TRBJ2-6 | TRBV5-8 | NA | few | TGTGCCAGCACCTACTTGGTCTCTGGGGCCAACGTCCTGACTTTC | CASTYLVSGANVLTF
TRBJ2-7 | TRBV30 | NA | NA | TGTGCCTGGAGTCAAACATCCTACGAGCAGTACTTC | CAWSQTSYEQYF
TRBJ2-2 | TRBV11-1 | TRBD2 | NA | TGTGCCAGCAGCCTGCCGACGGGGGGGAACACCGGGGAGCTGTTTTTT | CASSLPTGGNTGELFF
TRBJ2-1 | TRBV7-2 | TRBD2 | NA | TGTGCCAGCAGTCTTAGGACTAGCGGGGGGAACGACAATGAGCAGTTCTTC | CASSLRTSGGNDNEQFF
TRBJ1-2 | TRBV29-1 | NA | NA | TGCAGCGTTGAAAGGACAGTCTATGGCTACACCTTC | CSVERTVYGYTF
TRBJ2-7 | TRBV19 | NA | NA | TGTGCCAGTAGCTATCCCACGACAGGAAACTCCTACGAGCAGTACTTC | CASSYPTTGNSYEQYF
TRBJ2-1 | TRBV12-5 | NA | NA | TGTGCTAGTGGTTTGAAAACTAATGAGCAGTTCTTC | CASGLKTNEQFF
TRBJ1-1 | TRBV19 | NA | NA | TGTGCCAGTTCCTGGGGGCGGACTGAAGCTTTCTTT | CASSWGRTEAFF
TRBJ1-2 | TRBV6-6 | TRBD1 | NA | TGTGCCAGCAGCCCCGGGACAGGGGTATACTATGGCTACACCTTC | CASSPGTGVYYGYTF
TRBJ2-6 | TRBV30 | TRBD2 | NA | TGTGCCTGGAGGGGAGGGGTGAGGGCCAACGTCCTGACTTTC | CAWRGGVRANVLTF
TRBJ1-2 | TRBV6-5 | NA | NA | TGTGCCAGCAGTTCTCCGGGAAATACTAACTATGGCTACACCTTC | CASSSPGNTNYGYTF
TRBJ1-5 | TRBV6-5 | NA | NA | TGTGCCACCAACGGATATCGCGGTGAGCCCCAGCATTTT | CATNGYRGEPQHF